The rows below give T cell receptor beta chains drawn from one sample of a study of T cell repertoires in cytomegalovirus infection. TCRdb re-analysed the reads in MiXCR, keeping a single row per CDR3 protein. Here the sample spans roughly 500,000 distinct CDR3 sequences, around 30% being singletons. Their antigen targets remain unknown. The source was cultured PBMCs, collected from culture after CMV antigen stimulation. These receptors were obtained from a human donor in good health (CMV status not recorded). Some clones in this sample may be carry-over from other donors' samples. Each CDR3 is given with its conserved first and last residue.

v_call: TRBV20-1; cdr3_aa: CSVRSGYEQFF
v_call: TRBV28; cdr3_aa: CASSLARDRLRYEQYF
v_call: TRBV7-2; cdr3_aa: CASSRGDIQYF
v_call: TRBV4-3; cdr3_aa: CASSQEDGRGVGEQFF
v_call: TRBV7-2; cdr3_aa: CASRGGRDRASDTQYF
v_call: TRBV7-2; cdr3_aa: CASSLAIRRRETQYF
v_call: TRBV6-5; cdr3_aa: CASSYSRVSYNSPLHF
v_call: TRBV7-2; cdr3_aa: CASSLMTGQNEQFF
v_call: TRBV6-2/TRBV6-3; cdr3_aa: CASSSTGSNTEAFF
v_call: TRBV24-1; cdr3_aa: CATSAPDSGNEQFF
v_call: TRBV19; cdr3_aa: CASSIAGLDGSEQFF
v_call: TRBV27; cdr3_aa: CASSSRFLYNEQFF
v_call: TRBV12-5; cdr3_aa: CASGLLITGELFF
v_call: TRBV29-1; cdr3_aa: CSASTTSGNEETQYF
v_call: TRBV5-4; cdr3_aa: CASSSTGKRADGYTF
v_call: TRBV24-1; cdr3_aa: CATSDLKGLAGGNEQFF
v_call: TRBV6-2/TRBV6-3; cdr3_aa: CASSYGTGWSGANVLTF
v_call: TRBV7-6; cdr3_aa: CASGGQGYEQYF
v_call: TRBV6-6; cdr3_aa: CASVVSPGLVPYNEQFF
v_call: TRBV29-1; cdr3_aa: CSVEAGLGAGESGYTF
v_call: TRBV20-1; cdr3_aa: CSAEQGWTDTQYF
v_call: TRBV12-3/TRBV12-4; cdr3_aa: CASRLAGGETQYF
v_call: TRBV6-5; cdr3_aa: CASRPSIPSYEQYF
v_call: TRBV10-2; cdr3_aa: CASSESRDRGIQYF
v_call: TRBV24-1; cdr3_aa: CATSDPGTSDYGYTF
v_call: TRBV18; cdr3_aa: CASSPGAGGLNQPQHF
v_call: TRBV2; cdr3_aa: CASSGVGTSFNEQFF
v_call: TRBV7-2; cdr3_aa: CASSPGTLQRGYTF
v_call: TRBV7-9; cdr3_aa: CASSLGASGNFGNEQFF
v_call: TRBV6-5; cdr3_aa: CASSYLGQTSTDTQYF
v_call: TRBV12-3/TRBV12-4; cdr3_aa: CASSMRANTEAFF
v_call: TRBV27; cdr3_aa: CASSSWTGLGNQPQHF
v_call: TRBV9; cdr3_aa: CASSHRESSGNTIYF
v_call: TRBV6-8; cdr3_aa: CASSYSSIGGAYEQYF
v_call: TRBV12-3/TRBV12-4; cdr3_aa: CASSLTTGNNGYTF
v_call: TRBV12-3/TRBV12-4; cdr3_aa: CASRLAGASTDTQYF
v_call: TRBV9; cdr3_aa: CASSVGQGAGDTQYF
v_call: TRBV18; cdr3_aa: CASSGQPGTGELFF
v_call: TRBV7-9; cdr3_aa: CASSLGIGADNEQFF
v_call: TRBV11-1; cdr3_aa: CASSSWTGLNPPQHF
v_call: TRBV6-2/TRBV6-3; cdr3_aa: CASRDNGDTQYF
v_call: TRBV24-1; cdr3_aa: CATASGTSGGSTDTQYF
v_call: TRBV29-1; cdr3_aa: CSVEVAGAILGNEQFF
v_call: TRBV20-1; cdr3_aa: CSARLAGGRDTQYF
v_call: TRBV27; cdr3_aa: CASSLRGGSNTGELFF
v_call: TRBV18; cdr3_aa: CASSPPGLAGISEQFF
v_call: TRBV20-1; cdr3_aa: CSAFDRKNQPQHF
v_call: TRBV27; cdr3_aa: CASSSQGRVYNEQFF
v_call: TRBV7-2; cdr3_aa: CASSFQAGPYNEQFF
v_call: TRBV4-3; cdr3_aa: CASSQDPMQRNTEAFF